These 2 T cell receptor beta chains originate from one sample sequenced in a study of cytomegalovirus exposure and HLA in healthy donors (dated by TCRdb to the late 2010s). Libraries were prepared through the immunoSEQ multiplex PCR assay. For the multiplex PCR, a mixture combining 60 forward primers for TCR Vbeta segments and 13 reverse primers for TCR Jbeta segments was used. Entries here come from immuneACCESS through TCRdb and include only in-frame sequences with V and J called. Some clones fail to appear in such tables; in the studies checked, an unresolved V gene covers under half of the shortfall, and the cause of the remainder is unknown. This sample is represented by 150,000 or so clones; 60% to 80% of them were singletons. Clones ranked in the top ten supply 10% to 15% of the sample. Sequenced material: PBMCs. These receptor sequences come from a man under 40 in good health and CMV-seropositive.

This sequence joins TRBV5-6 and TRBJ2-1; TRBD2 matches at 13 bases. CDR1 and CDR2 from the germline V gene are SGHDT and YYEEEE. The CDR3 has 16 residues. The V gene end was trimmed by 2 bases and the J gene end by 6 bases; junction bases not matched to a gene: 5. CDR3 in DNA: TGTGCCAGCAGCTTTGGACTAGCGGGAGAGTCCAATGAGCAGTTCTTC. Translation: CASSFGLAGESNEQFF.

The chain has TRBV7-2 and TRBJ2-7, with 9 positions matching TRBD2. Germline CDR1 reads SGHTA; CDR2 reads FQGNSA. The CDR3 extends over 12 amino acids. V lost 2 bases, J lost 10 bases, and 3 bases stayed unmatched. As DNA, the CDR3 is TGTGCCAGCAGCTTACGGACTAGCGATCAGTACTTC. This gives the protein CASSLRTSDQYF.